Listed below are T cell receptor beta chains from one sample, sequenced in a study of CD8+ T cells in alopecia areata. TCRdb's table, derived via immunoSEQ multiplex PCR, lists solely in-frame clones and lacks some. The sample has about 140,000 clones; roughly nine tenths are singletons. The sequenced sample was CD8+ T cells sorted from blood, obtained at week 4, from a patient treated with tofacitinib. The source is a human donor with alopecia areata. The CDR3 runs from the conserved cysteine through the conserved F or W. The D gene is left open where the match is weak. Size is omitted from some rows. Given values are once, few, many or a class for expanded clones.

V	D	J	size	CDR3	DNA
TRBV4-1	TRBD2	TRBJ2-3	NA	CASGLAVADTQYF	TGCGCCAGCGGACTAGCGGTAGCAGATACGCAGTATTTT
TRBV14	TRBD2	TRBJ2-1	NA	CASSQDQPRSDRLAGAEQFF	TGTGCCAGCAGCCAAGATCAGCCAAGATCCGATAGACTAGCGGGCGCTGAGCAGTTCTTC
TRBV5-1	TRBD1	TRBJ2-1	NA	CASSSDPGQGYNEQFF	TGCGCCAGCAGCTCGGACCCGGGACAGGGCTACAATGAGCAGTTCTTC
TRBV29-1	NA	TRBJ2-7	NA	CSVERLDGKGGYGYEQYF	TGCAGCGTTGAAAGGCTGGACGGAAAGGGTGGGTACGGGTACGAGCAGTACTTC
TRBV6-5	NA	TRBJ2-1	NA	CASSTWGAGEQFF	TGTGCCAGCAGCACCTGGGGGGCGGGTGAGCAGTTCTTC
TRBV7-9	TRBD2	TRBJ2-5	NA	CASSSGTSGSGETQYF	TGTGCCAGCAGCAGCGGGACTAGCGGGAGTGGGGAGACCCAGTACTTC
TRBV9	TRBD1	TRBJ2-7	NA	CASSPLGSAGQGYEQYF	TGTGCCAGCAGCCCCCTCGGGTCGGCGGGACAGGGGTACGAGCAGTACTTC
TRBV7-9	NA	TRBJ1-1	once	CASSPSGSEAFF	TGTGCCAGCAGCCCTTCGGGTAGTGAAGCTTTCTTT
TRBV14	TRBD2	TRBJ2-5	NA	CASSQLAGGQETQYF	TGTGCCAGCAGCCAACTAGCGGGAGGCCAAGAGACCCAGTACTTC
TRBV7-9	NA	TRBJ2-1	NA	CASIETDTNNEQFF	TGTGCCAGCATCGAGACAGACACCAACAATGAGCAGTTCTTC
TRBV27	TRBD1	TRBJ1-5	few	CASSFLGQEGQPQHF	TGTGCCAGCAGTTTCCTTGGACAGGAGGGTCAGCCCCAGCATTTT
TRBV6-1	NA	TRBJ2-1	NA	CASSEAVMGRQFF	TGTGCCAGCAGTGAAGCTGTAATGGGGCGGCAGTTCTTC
TRBV7-9	NA	TRBJ2-7	NA	CAVREATGHEQYF	TGTGCCGTGAGAGAGGCAACAGGGCACGAGCAGTACTTC
TRBV27	NA	TRBJ1-6	NA	CASSLQGNSPLHF	TGTGCCAGCAGCCTGCAGGGTAATTCACCCCTCCACTTT
TRBV2	NA	TRBJ2-7	NA	CASRPPGRTYEQYF	TGTGCCAGCAGGCCGCCGGGACGCACCTACGAGCAGTACTTC
TRBV2	TRBD1	TRBJ2-7	NA	CASSDWGQASEQYF	TGTGCCAGCAGTGACTGGGGACAGGCCTCCGAGCAGTACTTC
TRBV9	NA	TRBJ1-2	few	CASSPLRGDHGYTF	TGTGCCAGCAGCCCCCTTCGGGGGGATCATGGCTACACCTTC
TRBV6-4	NA	TRBJ2-6	NA	CASSDEGGSGANVLTF	TGTGCCAGCAGTGACGAGGGGGGCTCTGGGGCCAACGTCCTGACTTTC
TRBV5-4	NA	TRBJ2-1	NA	CASSFSASSYNEQFF	TGTGCCAGCAGCTTCAGTGCCAGCTCCTACAATGAGCAGTTCTTC
TRBV7-6	TRBD1	TRBJ2-3	NA	CASTLTGDTDTQYF	TGTGCCAGCACCCTCACAGGGGACACAGATACGCAGTATTTT
TRBV6-5	NA	TRBJ2-7	NA	CASQLTDGGEQYF	TGTGCCAGCCAATTAACCGACGGAGGGGAGCAGTACTTC
TRBV7-9	TRBD2	TRBJ2-5	NA	CASSSPGLAGGADETQYF	TGTGCCAGCAGCTCTCCGGGACTAGCGGGAGGAGCGGACGAGACCCAGTACTTC
TRBV29-1	NA	TRBJ2-1	NA	CSGRTDSYNEQFF	TGCAGCGGAAGGACAGACTCCTACAATGAGCAGTTCTTC
TRBV18	NA	TRBJ2-7	NA	CASSPPIGGEQYF	TGTGCCAGCTCACCACCAATAGGGGGCGAGCAGTACTTC
TRBV29-1	TRBD1	TRBJ2-5	NA	CSVDGYRDSLQETQYF	TGCAGCGTTGATGGGTACCGGGACAGCCTTCAAGAGACCCAGTACTTC
TRBV7-9	NA	TRBJ2-1	NA	CASSPSGYEQFF	TGTGCCAGCAGCCCGAGTGGGTATGAGCAGTTCTTC
TRBV5-1	TRBD2	TRBJ2-5	NA	CASSFGGSIETQYF	TGCGCCAGCAGCTTTGGCGGGAGTATTGAGACCCAGTACTTC
TRBV30	NA	TRBJ2-1	few	CAWSSTPDWNEQFF	TGTGCCTGGAGTTCTACCCCCGACTGGAATGAGCAGTTCTTC
TRBV5-1	TRBD1	TRBJ2-1	NA	CASSSLLTSGTGPYNEQFF	TGCGCCAGCAGCTCACTTTTAACTTCCGGGACAGGGCCTTACAATGAGCAGTTCTTC
TRBV5-4	TRBD1	TRBJ2-1	NA	CASSGDRANEQFF	TGTGCCAGCAGCGGAGACAGGGCCAATGAGCAGTTCTTC
TRBV27	NA	TRBJ2-1	NA	CATTSYLGSYNEQFF	TGTGCCACCACATCGTACCTAGGGTCCTACAATGAGCAGTTCTTC
TRBV9	NA	TRBJ2-7	NA	CASSVGLVYEQYF	TGTGCCAGCAGCGTTGGACTTGTCTACGAGCAGTACTTC
TRBV5-1	NA	TRBJ2-1	NA	CASNWRSSYNEQFF	TGCGCCAGTAATTGGAGGAGCTCCTACAATGAGCAGTTCTTC
TRBV4-1	NA	TRBJ2-7	few	CASSQEGATEQYF	TGCGCCAGCAGCCAAGAGGGCGCGACCGAGCAGTACTTC
TRBV25-1	NA	TRBJ2-5	once	CASSATLGKTQETQYF	TGTGCCAGCAGCGCCACCCTAGGGAAAACCCAAGAGACCCAGTACTTC
TRBV30	NA	TRBJ2-1	NA	CAWSIIHNEQFF	TGTGCCTGGAGTATAATCCACAATGAGCAGTTCTTC
TRBV5-1	TRBD2	TRBJ2-1	NA	CASSPGTSGGNEQFF	TGCGCCAGCAGCCCCGGGACTAGCGGGGGTAATGAGCAGTTCTTC
TRBV29-1	TRBD1	TRBJ2-1	NA	CSVEDEGAAYNEQFF	TGCAGCGTTGAAGATGAGGGGGCCGCCTACAATGAGCAGTTCTTC
TRBV7-9	NA	TRBJ2-1	NA	CASSFGAGNEQFF	TGTGCCAGCAGCTTTGGGGCGGGGAATGAGCAGTTCTTC
TRBV29-1	TRBD1	TRBJ2-1	NA	CSVTRDRGYNEQFF	TGCAGCGTTACCCGGGACAGGGGCTACAATGAGCAGTTCTTC
TRBV29-1	TRBD1	TRBJ1-2	NA	CSVVGGQGAIRYGYTF	TGCAGCGTTGTGGGGGGACAGGGGGCAATTCGGTATGGCTACACCTTC
TRBV9	TRBD1	TRBJ2-1	NA	CASSVDRDRGYNEQFF	TGTGCCAGCAGCGTAGACCGGGACAGGGGCTACAATGAGCAGTTCTTC
TRBV7-9	NA	TRBJ2-5	NA	CASSFPPGWETQYF	TGTGCCAGCAGCTTTCCTCCGGGGTGGGAGACCCAGTACTTC
TRBV4-1	NA	TRBJ2-3	NA	CASSYVKGLDTDTQYF	TGCGCCAGCAGTTACGTAAAGGGACTTGACACAGATACGCAGTATTTT
TRBV9	NA	TRBJ2-7	NA	CASSAYQVSGEQYF	TGTGCCAGCAGCGCCTACCAAGTATCCGGCGAGCAGTACTTC
TRBV9	NA	TRBJ2-5	NA	CASSVSASQGTQYF	TGTGCCAGCAGCGTGTCGGCATCCCAGGGGACCCAGTACTTC
TRBV6-1	NA	TRBJ1-2	NA	CASLVYGDTVYGYTF	TGTGCCAGCCTAGTGTATGGGGACACGGTCTATGGCTACACCTTC
TRBV11-2	TRBD2	TRBJ2-7	NA	CASSFGPGGPKLPYEQYF	TGTGCCAGCAGCTTTGGTCCGGGGGGACCGAAGCTGCCCTACGAGCAGTACTTC
TRBV4-1	NA	TRBJ2-7	NA	CASSHSSGVYEQYF	TGCGCCAGCAGCCACTCCTCAGGGGTCTACGAGCAGTACTTC
TRBV4-2	NA	TRBJ1-1	NA	CASSQRTAITEAFF	TGTGCCAGCAGCCAAAGGACAGCAATCACTGAAGCTTTCTTT
TRBV29-1	TRBD1	TRBJ2-1	NA	CSVEGGQGPYNEQFF	TGCAGCGTTGAAGGTGGACAGGGACCGTACAATGAGCAGTTCTTC
TRBV4-2	NA	TRBJ2-1	few	CASSQAEGGSYNEQFF	TGTGCCAGCAGCCAAGCCGAGGGGGGCTCCTACAATGAGCAGTTCTTC
TRBV29-1	NA	TRBJ1-1	few	CSARSAFF	TGCAGCGCCCGTTCAGCTTTCTTT